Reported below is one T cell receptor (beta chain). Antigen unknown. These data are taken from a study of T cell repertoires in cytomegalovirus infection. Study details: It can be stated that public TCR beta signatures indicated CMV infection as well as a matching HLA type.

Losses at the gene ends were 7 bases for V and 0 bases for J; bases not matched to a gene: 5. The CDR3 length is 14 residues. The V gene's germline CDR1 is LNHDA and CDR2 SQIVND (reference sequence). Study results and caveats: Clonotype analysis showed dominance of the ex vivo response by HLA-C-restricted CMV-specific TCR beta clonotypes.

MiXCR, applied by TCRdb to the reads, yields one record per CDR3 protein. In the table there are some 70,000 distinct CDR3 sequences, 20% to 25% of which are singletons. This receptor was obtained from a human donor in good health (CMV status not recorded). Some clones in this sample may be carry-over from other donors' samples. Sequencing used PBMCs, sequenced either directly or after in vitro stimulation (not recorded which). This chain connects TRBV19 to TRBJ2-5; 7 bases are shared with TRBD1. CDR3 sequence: CASNLGQNQETQYF. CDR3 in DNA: TGTGCCAGTAACCTGGGACAGAACCAAGAGACCCAGTACTTC. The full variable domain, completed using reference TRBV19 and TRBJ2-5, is DGGITQSPKYLFRKEGQNVTLSCEQNLNHDAMYWYRQDPGQGLRLIYYSQIVNDFQKGDIAEGYSVSREKKESFPLTVTSAQKNPTAFYLCASNLGQNQETQYFGPGTRLLVL.